The text below deals with one T cell receptor beta chain. Its target is not known. The germline CDR1 and CDR2 sequences are MNHNY and SVGAGI (reference sequence). Trimming took 6 bases from V and 0 from J; bases not matched to a gene: 5. The CDR3 totals 16 residues. The record originates from a study of Ad26.COV2.S vaccination and SARS-CoV-2 variants. Study as a whole: Administration of Ad26.COV2.S was intramuscular, either once or twice 56 days apart. Study-wide points: People given the vaccine had a wider spike-specific TCR breadth than placebo recipients did. Vaccine recipients and placebo recipients showed similar non-spike TCR breadth.

Treatment here: some 19 received Ad26.COV2.S at low or high dose, single or two shots; about 5 received placebo; per-sample allocation not given. Material that was analyzed had been drawn on day 63 after the first vaccine or placebo injection. At a Boston site, the person donating was an adult of 18-55 years. TCRdb's copy holds only in-frame clones and misses some; the assay was immunoSEQ multiplex PCR. The profile shows hundreds of thousands of clones, approximately 88% of them singletons. The specimen comprised peripheral blood, sampled in a trial of Ad26.COV2.S vaccine versus placebo. V is TRBV6-6 and J is TRBJ1-3, with 10 bases aligning to TRBD1. The receptor was isolated from a person between 18 and 59 years old who received the Ad26.COV2.S COVID-19 vaccine or a placebo. This chain's CDR3 is CASRTGGLHSGNTIYF. The CDR3 bases are TGTGCCAGCAGGACAGGGGGCCTCCACTCTGGAAACACCATATATTTT.